The T cell receptor (beta chain) under discussion was sequenced for a study of response to subunit inactivated influenza vaccine. Findings of the study overall: The study's authors posited that every seasonal influenza vaccination enlists few new T cells.

TCRdb reanalysed the RT-PCR reads using MiXCR and keeps one entry per CDR3 protein. The sample shows 750,000 to 850,000 distinct CDR3 sequences, around 18% of them seen only once. This clonotype was found a few times. Its antigen is currently unknown. This CDR3 has 15 amino acids. Per germline, CDR1 MNHEY and CDR2 SVGAGI. V was pared by 2 bases and J by 7 bases, with 15 bases between. The chain carries TRBV6-5 and TRBJ2-1; a weak D match, TRBD1 (5 bases). The sequence was obtained from a man aged 50 to 60 who received an inactivated influenza vaccine. The sequencing used PBMCs from blood, collected more than 4 days after vaccination. Here the CDR3 reads CASSYGSIRGNEQFF. The CDR3 region has the DNA TGTGCCAGCAGTTACGGGTCAATTAGGGGTAATGAGCAGTTCTTC.